This TCR beta chain was sequenced in a study of control samples from healthy donors and cancer patients. In germline, CDR1 is MDHEN, CDR2 SYDVKM. This CDR3 comprises 15 residues. V lost 2 bases, J lost 3 bases, and 14 bases lay in between. Method: immunoSEQ multiplex PCR; TCRdb's copy keeps in-frame clones and lacks some. The profile covers fewer than 9,500 clones, with 75% to 95% appearing a single time and just under 20% taken by the ten largest. The sample taken for sequencing was PBMCs. J is TRBJ2-7 and V is TRBV28, with D tentatively TRBD1 (6 bases). This sequence originates from a man between 60 and 70 years old with colorectal cancer. For the CDR3, the DNA is TGTGCCAGCAGTTTAGCAGGGGTTAAGGTCTACGAGCAGTACTTC. Encoded protein: CASSLAGVKVYEQYF.